The clone carrying this TCR beta chain was seen at least ten times. The data are from a study of spatial heterogeneity in lung cancer. TCRdb passed the 5' RACE reads through MiXCR, listing each CDR3 protein once. Here the sample spans roughly 13,000 distinct CDR3 sequences, 3.5% to 4% being singletons. Time point in this sample: sample taken at primary tumor resection. The source was PBMCs, collected at surgery. This clonotype was sampled from a male donor with early-stage non-small cell lung cancer.

CDR3 nucleotide sequence: TGTGCCAGCAGTTTATCGGCAGGGGTGGATACGCAGTATTTT. It yields the protein CASSLSAGVDTQYF. This chain joins TRBV27 and TRBJ2-3; tentative D call: TRBD1 (6 bases). V lost 0 bases to trimming and J lost 6 bases, with 10 bases between them. The CDR3 totals 14 residues. Germline-derived CDR1 and CDR2 are MNHEY and SMNVEV (reference sequence).